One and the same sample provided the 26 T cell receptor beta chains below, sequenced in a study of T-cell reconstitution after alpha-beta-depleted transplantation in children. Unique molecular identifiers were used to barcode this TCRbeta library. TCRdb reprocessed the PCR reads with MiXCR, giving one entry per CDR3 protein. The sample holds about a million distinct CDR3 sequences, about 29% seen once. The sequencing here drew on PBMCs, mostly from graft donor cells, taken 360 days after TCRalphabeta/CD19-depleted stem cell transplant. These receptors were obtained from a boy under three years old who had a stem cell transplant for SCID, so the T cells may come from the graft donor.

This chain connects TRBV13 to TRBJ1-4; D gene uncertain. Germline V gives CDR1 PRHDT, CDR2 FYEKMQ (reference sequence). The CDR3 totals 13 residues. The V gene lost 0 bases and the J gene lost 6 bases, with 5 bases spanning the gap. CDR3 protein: CASSLGRDEKLFF. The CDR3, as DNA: TGTGCCAGCAGCTTAGGAAGGGATGAAAAACTGTTTTTT.

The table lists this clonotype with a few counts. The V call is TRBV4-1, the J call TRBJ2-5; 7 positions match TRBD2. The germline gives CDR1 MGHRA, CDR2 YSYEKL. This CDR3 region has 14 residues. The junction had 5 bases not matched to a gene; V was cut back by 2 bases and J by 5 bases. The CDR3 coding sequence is TGCGCCAGCAGCCAACTAGCGGCTAGGGAGACCCAGTACTTC. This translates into CASSQLAARETQYF.

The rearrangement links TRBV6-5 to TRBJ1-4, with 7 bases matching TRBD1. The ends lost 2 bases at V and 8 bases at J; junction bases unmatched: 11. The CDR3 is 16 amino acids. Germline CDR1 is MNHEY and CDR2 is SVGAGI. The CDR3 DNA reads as TGTGCCAGCAGTTACAGCACGACAGGGCGAGGCGAAAAACTGTTTTTT. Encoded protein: CASSYSTTGRGEKLFF.

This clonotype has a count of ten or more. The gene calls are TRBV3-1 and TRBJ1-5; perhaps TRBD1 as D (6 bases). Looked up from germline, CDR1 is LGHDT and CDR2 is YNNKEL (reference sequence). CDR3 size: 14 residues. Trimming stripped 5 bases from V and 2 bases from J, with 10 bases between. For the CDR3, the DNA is TGTGCCAGCAGCGGGACACTAGGCAATCAGCCCCAGCATTTT. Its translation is CASSGTLGNQPQHF.

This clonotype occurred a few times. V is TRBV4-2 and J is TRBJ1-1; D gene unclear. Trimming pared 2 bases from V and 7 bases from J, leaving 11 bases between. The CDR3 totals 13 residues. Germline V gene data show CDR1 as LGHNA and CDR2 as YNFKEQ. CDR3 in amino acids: CASSQPPQNEAFF. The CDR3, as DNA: TGTGCCAGCAGCCAACCCCCTCAGAATGAAGCTTTCTTT.

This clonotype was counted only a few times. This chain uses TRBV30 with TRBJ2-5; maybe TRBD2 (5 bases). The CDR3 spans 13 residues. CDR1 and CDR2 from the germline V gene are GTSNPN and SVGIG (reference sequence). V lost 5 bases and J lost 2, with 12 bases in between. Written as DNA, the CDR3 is TGTGCCTGGGAGACGGGGTCGCAAGAGACCCAGTACTTC. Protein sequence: CAWETGSQETQYF.

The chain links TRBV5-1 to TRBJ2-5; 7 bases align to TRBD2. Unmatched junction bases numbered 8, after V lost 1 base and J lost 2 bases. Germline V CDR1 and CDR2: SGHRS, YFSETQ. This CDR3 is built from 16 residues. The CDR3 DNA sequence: TGCGCCAGCAGCTTGCTGGGCGGGGGTGTGCAAGAGACCCAGTACTTC. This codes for CASSLLGGGVQETQYF. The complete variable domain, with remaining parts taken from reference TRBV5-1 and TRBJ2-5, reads KAGVTQTPRYLIKTRGQQVTLSCSPISGHRSVSWYQQTPGQGLQFLFEYFSETQRNKGNFPGRFSGRQFSNSRSEMNVSTLELGDSALYLCASSLLGGGVQETQYFGPGTRLLVL.

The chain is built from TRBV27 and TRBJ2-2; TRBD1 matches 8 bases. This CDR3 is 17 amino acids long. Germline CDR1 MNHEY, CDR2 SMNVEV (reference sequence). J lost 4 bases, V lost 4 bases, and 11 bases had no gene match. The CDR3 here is CASSSTWQGAGTGELFF. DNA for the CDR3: TGTGCCAGCAGTTCTACGTGGCAGGGGGCTGGCACCGGGGAGCTGTTTTTT.

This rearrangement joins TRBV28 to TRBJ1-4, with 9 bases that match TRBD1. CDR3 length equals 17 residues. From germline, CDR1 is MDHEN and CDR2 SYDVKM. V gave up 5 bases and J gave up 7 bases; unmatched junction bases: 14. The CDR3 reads CASSPPDRGARGEKLFF. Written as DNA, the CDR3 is TGTGCCAGCAGTCCCCCCGACAGGGGGGCTCGGGGTGAAAAACTGTTTTTT.

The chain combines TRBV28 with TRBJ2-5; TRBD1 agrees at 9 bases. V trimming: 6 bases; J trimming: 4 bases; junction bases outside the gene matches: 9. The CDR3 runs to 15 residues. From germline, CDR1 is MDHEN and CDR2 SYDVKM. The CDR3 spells CASRPRDRDVETQYF. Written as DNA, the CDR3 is TGTGCCAGCAGGCCCCGGGACAGGGATGTAGAGACCCAGTACTTC.

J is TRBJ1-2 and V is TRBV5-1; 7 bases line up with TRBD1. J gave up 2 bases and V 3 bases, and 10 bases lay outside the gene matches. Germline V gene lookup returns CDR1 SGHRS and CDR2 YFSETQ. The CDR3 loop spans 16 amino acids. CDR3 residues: CASSSGRQGLNYGYTF. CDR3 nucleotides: TGCGCCAGCAGCTCAGGACGACAGGGTTTGAACTATGGCTACACCTTC.

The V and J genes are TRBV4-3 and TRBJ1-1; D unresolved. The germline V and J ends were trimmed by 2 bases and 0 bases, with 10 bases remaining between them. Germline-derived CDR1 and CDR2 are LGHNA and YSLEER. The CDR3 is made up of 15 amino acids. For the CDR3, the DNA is TGCGCCAGCAGCCAATATGCGACTGTGAACACTGAAGCTTTCTTT. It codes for CASSQYATVNTEAFF.

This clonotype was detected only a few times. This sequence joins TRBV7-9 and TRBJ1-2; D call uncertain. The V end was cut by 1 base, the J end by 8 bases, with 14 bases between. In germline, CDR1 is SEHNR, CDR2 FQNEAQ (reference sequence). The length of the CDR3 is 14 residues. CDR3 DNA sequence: TGTGCCAGCAGCTTAGGTCGGCGGGGAAGAGGCTACACCTTC. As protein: CASSLGRRGRGYTF.

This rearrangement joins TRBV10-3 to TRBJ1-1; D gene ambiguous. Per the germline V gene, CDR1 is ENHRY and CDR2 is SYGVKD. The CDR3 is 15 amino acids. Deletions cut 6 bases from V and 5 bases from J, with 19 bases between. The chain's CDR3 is CAIRPGDWGGTEAFF. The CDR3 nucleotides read TGTGCCATCAGGCCTGGGGATTGGGGTGGGACTGAAGCTTTCTTT.

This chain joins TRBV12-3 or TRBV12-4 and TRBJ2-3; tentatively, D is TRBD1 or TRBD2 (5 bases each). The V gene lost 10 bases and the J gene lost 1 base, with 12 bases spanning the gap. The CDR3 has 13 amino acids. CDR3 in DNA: TGTGCCACGACGGGACGGCGCACAGATACGCAGTATTTT. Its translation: CATTGRRTDTQYF.

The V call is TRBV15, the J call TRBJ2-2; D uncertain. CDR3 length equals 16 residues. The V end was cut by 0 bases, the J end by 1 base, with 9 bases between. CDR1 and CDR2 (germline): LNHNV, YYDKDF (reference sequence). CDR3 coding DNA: TGTGCCACCAGCAGAGATCTAATCAGGAACACCGGGGAGCTGTTTTTT. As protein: CATSRDLIRNTGELFF.

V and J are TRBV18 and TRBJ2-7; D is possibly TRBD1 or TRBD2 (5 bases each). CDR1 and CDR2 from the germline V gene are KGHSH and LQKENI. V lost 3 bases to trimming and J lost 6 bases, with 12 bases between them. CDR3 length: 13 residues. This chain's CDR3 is CASSPRSRGEQYF. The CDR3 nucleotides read TGTGCCAGCTCACCCCGTTCGAGGGGCGAGCAGTACTTC.

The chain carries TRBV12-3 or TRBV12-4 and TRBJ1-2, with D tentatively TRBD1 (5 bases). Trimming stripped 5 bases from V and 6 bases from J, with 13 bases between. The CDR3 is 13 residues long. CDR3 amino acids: CASSPQGSNGYTF. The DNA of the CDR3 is TGTGCCAGCAGTCCCCAGGGATCCAATGGCTACACCTTC.

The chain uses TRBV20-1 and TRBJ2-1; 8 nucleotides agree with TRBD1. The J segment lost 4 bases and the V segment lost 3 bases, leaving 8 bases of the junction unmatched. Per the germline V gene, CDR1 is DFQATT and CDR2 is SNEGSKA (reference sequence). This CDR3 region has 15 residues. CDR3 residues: CSASPRDRQYNEQFF. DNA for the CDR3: TGCAGTGCTAGCCCCCGGGACAGGCAATACAATGAGCAGTTCTTC.

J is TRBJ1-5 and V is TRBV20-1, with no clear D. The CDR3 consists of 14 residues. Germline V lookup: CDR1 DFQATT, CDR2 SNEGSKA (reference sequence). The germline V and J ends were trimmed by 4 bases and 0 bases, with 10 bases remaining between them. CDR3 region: CSATQTVSNQPQHF. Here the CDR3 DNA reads TGCAGTGCTACCCAGACGGTTAGCAATCAGCCCCAGCATTTT.

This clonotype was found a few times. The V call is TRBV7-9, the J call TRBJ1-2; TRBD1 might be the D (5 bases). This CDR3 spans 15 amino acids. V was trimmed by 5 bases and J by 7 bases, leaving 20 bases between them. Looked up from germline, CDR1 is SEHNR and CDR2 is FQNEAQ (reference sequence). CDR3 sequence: CASSPDPGRGGGYTF. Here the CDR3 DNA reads TGTGCCAGCAGCCCCGACCCAGGGAGAGGAGGTGGCTACACCTTC. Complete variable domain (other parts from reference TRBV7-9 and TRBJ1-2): DTGVSQNPRHKITKRGQNVTFRCDPISEHNRLYWYRQTLGQGPEFLTYFQNEAQLEKSRLLSDRFSAERPKGSFSTLEIQRTEQGDSAMYLCASSPDPGRGGGYTFGSGTRLTVV.

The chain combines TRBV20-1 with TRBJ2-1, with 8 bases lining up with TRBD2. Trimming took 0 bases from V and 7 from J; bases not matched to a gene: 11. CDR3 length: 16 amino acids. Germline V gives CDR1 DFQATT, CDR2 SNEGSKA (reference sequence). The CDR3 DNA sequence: TGCAGTGCTAGAGAGGCCCCAGCGGGGGTAGGAAATGAGCAGTTCTTC. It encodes CSAREAPAGVGNEQFF.

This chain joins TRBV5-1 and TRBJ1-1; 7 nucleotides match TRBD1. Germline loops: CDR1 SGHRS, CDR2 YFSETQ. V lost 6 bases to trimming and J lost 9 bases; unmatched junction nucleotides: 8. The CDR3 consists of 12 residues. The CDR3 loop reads CASISPTGKAFF. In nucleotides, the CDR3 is TGCGCCAGCATTTCCCCGACAGGGAAAGCTTTCTTT.

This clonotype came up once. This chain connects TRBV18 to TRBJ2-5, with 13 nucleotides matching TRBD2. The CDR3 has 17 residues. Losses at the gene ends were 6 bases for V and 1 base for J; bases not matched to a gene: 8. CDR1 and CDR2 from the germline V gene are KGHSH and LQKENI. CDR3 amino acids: CASSPTGLAGAQETQYF. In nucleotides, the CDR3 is TGTGCCAGCTCCCCGACCGGACTAGCGGGGGCCCAAGAGACCCAGTACTTC.

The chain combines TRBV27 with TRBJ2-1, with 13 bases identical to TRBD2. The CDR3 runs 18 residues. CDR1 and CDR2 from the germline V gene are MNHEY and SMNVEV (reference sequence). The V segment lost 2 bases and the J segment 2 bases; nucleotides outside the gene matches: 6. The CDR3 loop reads CASSLNGLAGAPYNEQFF. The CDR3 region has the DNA TGTGCCAGCAGTTTAAACGGACTAGCGGGGGCACCCTACAATGAGCAGTTCTTC.

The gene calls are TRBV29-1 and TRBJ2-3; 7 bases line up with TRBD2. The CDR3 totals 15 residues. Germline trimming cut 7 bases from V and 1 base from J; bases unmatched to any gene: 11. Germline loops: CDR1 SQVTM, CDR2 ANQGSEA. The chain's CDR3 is CSGGSGFHRTDTQYF. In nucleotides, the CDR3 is TGCAGCGGGGGTAGCGGGTTCCACCGCACAGATACGCAGTATTTT.